This T cell receptor (beta chain) emerged from a study of CD8 T cells in Susac syndrome. Germline lookup yields CDR1 SQVTM and CDR2 ANQGSEA. J lost 2 bases, V lost 4 bases, and 17 bases had no gene match. CDR3 length equals 17 residues. Random hexamers were used to reverse transcribe the RNA input (0.5 to 1 ug). The TCR beta CDR3 was amplified by immunoSEQ multiplex PCR across 54 Vbeta, 13 Jbeta. MiXCR, run by TCRdb on the immunoSEQ multiplex PCR reads, gives a single entry per CDR3 protein. The table records 300,000 to 350,000 distinct CDR3 sequences, 92% of them present only once. The authors sequenced TCR beta from blood CD8+ and CD4+ T cells. TEMRA cells were FACS-enriched, with CD8+ and CD4+ T cells isolated negatively.

The sample taken for sequencing was CD4+ T cells from PBMCs. V and J are TRBV29-1 and TRBJ2-7, with 7 bases lining up with TRBD2. This TCR was sampled from a human donor with multiple sclerosis. The CDR3 region has the DNA TGCAGCGTTGTACCCCACGGTGGGGCGGGAGCCCCCTACGAGCAGTACTTC. This sequence encodes CSVVPHGGAGAPYEQYF.